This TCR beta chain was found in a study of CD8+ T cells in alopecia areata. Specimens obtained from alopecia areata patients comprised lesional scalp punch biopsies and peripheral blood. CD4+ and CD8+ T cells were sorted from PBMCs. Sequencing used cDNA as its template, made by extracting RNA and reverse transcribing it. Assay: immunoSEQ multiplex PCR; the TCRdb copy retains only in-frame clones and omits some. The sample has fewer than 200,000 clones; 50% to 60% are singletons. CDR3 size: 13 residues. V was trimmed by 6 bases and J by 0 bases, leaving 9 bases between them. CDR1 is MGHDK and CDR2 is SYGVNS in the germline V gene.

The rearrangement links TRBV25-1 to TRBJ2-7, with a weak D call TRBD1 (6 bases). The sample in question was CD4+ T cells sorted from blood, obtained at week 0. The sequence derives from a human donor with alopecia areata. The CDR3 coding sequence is TGTGCCAGCAGCCGGGACAACTCCTACGAGCAGTACTTC. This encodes CASSRDNSYEQYF.